The sequence of this T cell receptor (beta chain) was determined in a study of blood T cell repertoires in COVID-19. In the study overall: The origin of the acute and convalescent COVID-19 samples was the United States, Italy and Spain. T cells, B-cell-depleted T cells, or PBMCs provided the cDNA or gDNA that served as material.

V was clipped by 6 bases and J by 3 bases, with 12 bases between them. The CDR3 sequence is 14 residues long. CDR1 and CDR2 from the germline V gene are MNHEY and SVGAGI. Authors' data handling: Estimated nucleated cell counts came from reference gene primer amplification. TCRdb keeps only in-frame clones here, not all; method: immunoSEQ multiplex PCR. That table gives V, J and clone size, and the DNA gave D and trimming. The sample yields about 210,000 clones, around 84% seen once. The rearrangement uses TRBV6-5 and TRBJ2-1; a weak D match, TRBD1 (6 bases). The TCR sequence derives from a man aged 45 to 65 with active or convalescent COVID-19. Specimen: peripheral blood. The CDR3 region has the DNA TGTGCCAGCAGGCAGGGACAACTCTACAATGAGCAGTTCTTC. Its translation: CASRQGQLYNEQFF.